This T cell receptor (beta chain) was captured by sequencing in a study of blood T cell repertoires in COVID-19 (dated by TCRdb to the early 2020s). Background on the whole study: Samples covering the acute and convalescent phases of COVID-19 were provided by collaborators in the United States, Italy and Spain. Where available, HLA class I and class II types were taken from metadata supplied by the sample provider and were not determined by assay-based typing. A freely available public database, intended as a resource for researchers studying the immune response to SARS-CoV-2, is where the repertoires were released. The samples were drawn from two sources: the first 160 participants of the ongoing ImmuneRACE study, and over 950 subjects contributed by 6 global collaborators. The prospective study material was composed of cDNA or gDNA derived from T cells, B-cell-depleted T cells, or PBMCs. Nearly every sample came with metadata listing a de-identified subject ID, COVID-19 status, age in years and sex. The dataset comprised deeply sampled blood TCRbeta repertoires from subjects exposed to, actively infected with, or recovered from COVID-19. Results the study describes overall, beyond this receptor: The quantity of clinical and demographic metadata differed by source and by participant and was supplied without curation.

In regard to this clone: Which antigen it targets is not known. No base quality information exists; no much larger clone differs at one position.

Enrolling through a virtual design, the prospective study's participants ranged in age from roughly 18 to 89 years and lived across around 25 United States geographic areas. In the prospective study, cohorts were assigned on the basis of participant-reported clinical history obtained from a screening survey and a study questionnaire. In the prospective study, whole blood, serum and a nasopharyngeal or oropharyngeal swab were collected from each participant by mobile phlebotomists. Participants in the prospective study had the option to provide additional blood draws and questionnaires over an approximately 2-month period. Before DNA extraction, prospective study blood samples were shipped either frozen or at room temperature. TCRbeta CDR3 regions were amplified from genomic DNA using the immunoSEQ Assay, a bias-controlled multiplex PCR. In the source study's methods: Nucleated cell counts per sample were estimated from amplification of reference gene primers within the assay. To quantify the absolute abundance of each unique TCRbeta CDR3 rearrangement, sequence reads were collapsed and filtered. Productive Simpson clonality was computed per sample as the square root of Simpson's diversity index over productive rearrangements. Sourced from immuneACCESS, this table was stored by TCRdb with only in-frame sequences that have V and J called. A share of the clones is absent; for the studies checked, an unresolved V gene accounts for under half, and the remainder has no known explanation. D and trimming were read from the DNA, whereas the V and J calls and clone size are those reported in that table. This sample has some 210,000 clones in its table, and 81% of those were observed once. The ten largest account for just under 9% of the sample.

CDR3 length: 20 amino acids, cysteine to phenylalanine. Only the CDR3 DNA is retained, 60 bases long and in frame from the first base. CDR1 is given as MNHNS and CDR2 as SASEGT, both from the germline V gene. Relative to germline, V is missing 4 bases and J is missing 3 bases, with 23 bases of the junction outside any gene match. Sequences were obtained from PBMCs or T cells enriched from blood (not recorded which). In this chain, TRBV6-1 is recombined with TRBJ2-5, and 7 junction bases match TRBD1. This clonotype originated in a woman aged 45-65 years with acute COVID-19. In nucleotide form, the sequence is TGTGCCAGCAGTGCTCAAACCGGGGAAGTATTCAGACAGGGCAAAGAGACCCAGTACTTC. This sequence encodes CASSAQTGEVFRQGKETQYF.